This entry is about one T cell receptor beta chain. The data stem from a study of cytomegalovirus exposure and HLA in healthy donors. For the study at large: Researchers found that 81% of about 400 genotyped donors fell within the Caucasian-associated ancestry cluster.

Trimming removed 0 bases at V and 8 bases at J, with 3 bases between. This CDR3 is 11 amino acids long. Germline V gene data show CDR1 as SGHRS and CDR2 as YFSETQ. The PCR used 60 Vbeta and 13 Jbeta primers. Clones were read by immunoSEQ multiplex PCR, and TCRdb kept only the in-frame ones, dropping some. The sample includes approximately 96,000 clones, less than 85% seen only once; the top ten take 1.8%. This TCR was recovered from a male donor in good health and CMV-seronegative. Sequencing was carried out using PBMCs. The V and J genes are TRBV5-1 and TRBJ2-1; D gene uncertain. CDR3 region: CASSLAYEQFF. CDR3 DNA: TGCGCCAGCAGCTTGGCGTATGAGCAGTTCTTC.